This T cell receptor (beta chain) originates from a study of blood T cell repertoires in COVID-19. V lost 4 bases, J lost 4 bases, and 14 bases lay in between. The CDR3 consists of 15 residues. Per the germline V gene, CDR1 is SGHAT and CDR2 is FQNNGV. TCRdb keeps only in-frame clones here, not all; method: immunoSEQ multiplex PCR. The sample comprises 400,000 to 450,000 clones, less than 95% of which are singletons, and more than 0.55% rests with the top ten. The TCR originated in a man aged 18 to 30 who had recovered from COVID-19. The sample taken for sequencing was PBMCs or T cells enriched from blood (not recorded which). This chain joins TRBV11-2 and TRBJ2-1; possibly TRBD2 for D (8 bases). This CDR3 is CASSYGRGLYNEQFF. DNA of the CDR3: TGTGCCAGCAGCTACGGGAGGGGGCTTTACAATGAGCAGTTCTTC. The full variable domain, rest sourced from reference TRBV11-2 and TRBJ2-1, is EAGVAQSPRYKIIEKRQSVAFWCNPISGHATLYWYQQILGQGPKLLIQFQNNGVVDDSQLPKDRFSAERLKGVDSTLKIQPAKLEDSAVYLCASSYGRGLYNEQFFGPGTRLTVL.